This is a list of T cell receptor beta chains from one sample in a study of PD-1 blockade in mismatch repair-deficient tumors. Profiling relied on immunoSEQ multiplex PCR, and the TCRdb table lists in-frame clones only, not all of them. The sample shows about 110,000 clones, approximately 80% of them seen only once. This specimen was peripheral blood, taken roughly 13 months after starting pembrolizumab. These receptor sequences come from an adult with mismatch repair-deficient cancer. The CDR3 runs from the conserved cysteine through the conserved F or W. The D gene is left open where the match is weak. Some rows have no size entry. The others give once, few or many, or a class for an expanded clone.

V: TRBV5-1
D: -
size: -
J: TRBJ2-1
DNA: TGCGCCAGCAGCTTGGTATACTCCTACAATGAGCAGTTCTTC
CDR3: CASSLVYSYNEQFF

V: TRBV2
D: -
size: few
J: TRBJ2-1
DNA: TGTGCCAGCAGTGAGTGGGTCGTGCAGTTCTTC
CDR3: CASSEWVVQFF

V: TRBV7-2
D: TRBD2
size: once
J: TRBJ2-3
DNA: TGTGCCAGCAGCTTACGTCGAACGGGAGGCAGCACAGATACGCAGTATTTT
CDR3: CASSLRRTGGSTDTQYF

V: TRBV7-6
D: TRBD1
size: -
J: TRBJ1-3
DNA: TGTGCCAGCAGCAAAGACAGGGCTGGAAACACCATATATTTT
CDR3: CASSKDRAGNTIYF

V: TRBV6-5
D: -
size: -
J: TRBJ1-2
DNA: TGTGCCAGCAGTTACACACAAGGGATCCCCCATGGCTACACCTTC
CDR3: CASSYTQGIPHGYTF

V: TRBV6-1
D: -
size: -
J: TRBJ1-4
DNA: TGTGCCAGCAAAGATCAATGGGGGGCGAATGAAAAACTGTTTTTT
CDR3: CASKDQWGANEKLFF

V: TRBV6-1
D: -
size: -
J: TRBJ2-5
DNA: TGTGCCAGCAGTGAAGAGGCTCCTCCACTCCAGACCCAGTACTTC
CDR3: CASSEEAPPLQTQYF

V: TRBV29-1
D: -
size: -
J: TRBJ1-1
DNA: TGCAGCGCCTCGGGGGCCCGAGCCACTGAAGCTTTCTTT
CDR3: CSASGARATEAFF

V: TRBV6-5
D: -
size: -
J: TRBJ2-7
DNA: TGTGCCAGCAGTTACCCTCCTACGGGGGAGATTAGCGAGCAGTACTTC
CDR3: CASSYPPTGEISEQYF

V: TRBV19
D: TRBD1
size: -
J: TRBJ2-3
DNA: TGTGCCAGTAGTATAGATCACGAGGGGACAGGGAGGAGGACAGATACGCAGTATTTT
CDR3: CASSIDHEGTGRRTDTQYF

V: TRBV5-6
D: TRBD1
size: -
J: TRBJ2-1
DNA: TGTGCCAGCAGCTGGAGGGGACAGGGACTCTACAATGAGCAGTTCTTC
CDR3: CASSWRGQGLYNEQFF

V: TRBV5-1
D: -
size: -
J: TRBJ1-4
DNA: TGCGCCAGCAGCGTTGACGGCCCTAATGAAAAACTGTTTTTT
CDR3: CASSVDGPNEKLFF

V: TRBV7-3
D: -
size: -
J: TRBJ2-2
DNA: TGTGCCAGCGGGCTTTCGAACACCGGGGAGCTGTTTTTT
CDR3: CASGLSNTGELFF

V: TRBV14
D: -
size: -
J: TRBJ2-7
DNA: TGTGCCAGCAGCCAAGATACCTGGACCTACGAGCAGTACTTC
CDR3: CASSQDTWTYEQYF

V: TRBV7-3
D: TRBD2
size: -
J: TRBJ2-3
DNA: TGTGCCAGCAGCTCCCATCTAGCGGGAGGAGGAACAGATACGCAGTATTTT
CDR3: CASSSHLAGGGTDTQYF

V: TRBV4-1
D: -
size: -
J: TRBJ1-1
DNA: TGCGCCAGCAGCCAAGGTCGGGGACTAAGAAACACTGAAGCTTTCTTT
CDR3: CASSQGRGLRNTEAFF

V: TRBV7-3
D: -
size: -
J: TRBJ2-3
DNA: TGTGCCAGCAGCTTAGTTGGGGCAGCGGACACAGATACGCAGTATTTT
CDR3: CASSLVGAADTDTQYF

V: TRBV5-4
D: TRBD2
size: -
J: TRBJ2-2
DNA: TGTGCCAGCAGCTACGGGACTAGCGGGAGGGGGTCCGGGGAGCTGTTTTTT
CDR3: CASSYGTSGRGSGELFF

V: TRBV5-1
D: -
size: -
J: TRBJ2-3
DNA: TGCGCCAGCAGCTCCCTTGAGACGGGCACAGATACGCAGTATTTT
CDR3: CASSSLETGTDTQYF

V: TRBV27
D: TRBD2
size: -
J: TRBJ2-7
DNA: TGTGCCAGCAGTACACAACCCGGGACTAGCGGGAAGAACGAGCAGTACTTC
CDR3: CASSTQPGTSGKNEQYF

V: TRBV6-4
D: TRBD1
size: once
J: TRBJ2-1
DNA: TGTGCCAGCAGTGCCGGGACAGGGGGGAAAAATGAGCAGTTCTTC
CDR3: CASSAGTGGKNEQFF

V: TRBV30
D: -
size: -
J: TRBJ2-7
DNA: TGTGCCTGGAGTAAGGTCGGAACCTACGAGCAGTACTTC
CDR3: CAWSKVGTYEQYF

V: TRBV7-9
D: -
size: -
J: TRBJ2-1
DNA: TGTGCCAGCAGCGACCGACAGGAGCAGTTCTTC
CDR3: CASSDRQEQFF

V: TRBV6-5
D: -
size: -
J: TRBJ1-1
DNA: TGTGCCAGCAGTTACTCGGCGATTTCGAACACTGAAGCTTTCTTT
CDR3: CASSYSAISNTEAFF

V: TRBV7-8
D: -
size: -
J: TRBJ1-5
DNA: TGTGCCAGCAGCTTATCTTCCAATCAGCCCCAGCATTTT
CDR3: CASSLSSNQPQHF

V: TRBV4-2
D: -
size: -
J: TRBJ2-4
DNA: TGTGCCAGCAGCCAAGTCGGTGGTGCCAAAAACATTCAGTACTTC
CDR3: CASSQVGGAKNIQYF

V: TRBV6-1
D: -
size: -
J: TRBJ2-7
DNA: TGTGCCAGCAGTGAATGGCAGACGACCTACGAGCAGTACTTC
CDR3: CASSEWQTTYEQYF

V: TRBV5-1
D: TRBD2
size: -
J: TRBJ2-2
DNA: TGCGCCAGCAGAGCGGGACTCGGAAGCGGGGAGCTGTTTTTT
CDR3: CASRAGLGSGELFF

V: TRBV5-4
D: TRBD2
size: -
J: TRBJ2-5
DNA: TGTGCCAGCAGCCCGGGGGGTGGGGACCAAGAGACCCAGTACTTC
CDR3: CASSPGGGDQETQYF

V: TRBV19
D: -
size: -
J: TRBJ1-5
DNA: TGTGCCAGTAGTATCGGGGTTTCCAGGGGCAATCAGCCCCAGCATTTT
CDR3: CASSIGVSRGNQPQHF

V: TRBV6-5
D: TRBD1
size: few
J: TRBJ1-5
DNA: TGTGCCAGCAGTCCCGTACAGGGGAGGCAGCCCCAGCATTTT
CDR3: CASSPVQGRQPQHF

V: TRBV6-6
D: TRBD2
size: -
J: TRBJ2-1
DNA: TGTGCCAGCAGTTACTCACTAGCGGGAGTAATCAATGAGCAGTTCTTC
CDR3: CASSYSLAGVINEQFF

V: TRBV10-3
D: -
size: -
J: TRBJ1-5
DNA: TGTGCCATCAGTGAGGCAGTTAGCAATCAGCCCCAGCATTTT
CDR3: CAISEAVSNQPQHF

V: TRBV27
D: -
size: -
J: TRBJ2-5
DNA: TGTGCCAGCAGGCCCGGGGGCGGGTCGTGGGTAGGCCAAGAGACCCAGTACTTC
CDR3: CASRPGGGSWVGQETQYF

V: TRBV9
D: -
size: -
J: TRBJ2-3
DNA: TGTGCCAGCGGGAGGCGGGGAGCTAGCACAGATACGCAGTATTTT
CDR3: CASGRRGASTDTQYF

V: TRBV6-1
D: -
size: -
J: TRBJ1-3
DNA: TGTGCCAGCAGTCCCCGAGACTTCCCTGGAAACACCATATATTTT
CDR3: CASSPRDFPGNTIYF

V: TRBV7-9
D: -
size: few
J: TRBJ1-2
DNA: TGTGCCAGCAGCTACTCGGACTCTGGCTACACCTTC
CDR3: CASSYSDSGYTF

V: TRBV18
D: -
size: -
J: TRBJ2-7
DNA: TGTGCCAGCTCCCCCAGGGGGCTGGGACTAGCCTTCCACGAGCAGTACTTC
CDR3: CASSPRGLGLAFHEQYF

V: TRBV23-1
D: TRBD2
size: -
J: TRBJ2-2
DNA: TGCGCCAGCAGTCAATCGAAGCGGGAGGTTATCGGGGAGCTGTTTTTT
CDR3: CASSQSKREVIGELFF

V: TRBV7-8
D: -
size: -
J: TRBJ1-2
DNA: TGTGCCAGCAGCTTAAAGGGACCGCCTAGGGGTGACTATGGCTACACCTTC
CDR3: CASSLKGPPRGDYGYTF

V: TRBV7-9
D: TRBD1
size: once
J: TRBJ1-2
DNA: TGTGCCAGCAGCTCCGGGACAGGGTACTATGGCTACACCTTC
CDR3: CASSSGTGYYGYTF

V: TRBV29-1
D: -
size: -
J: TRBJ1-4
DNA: TGCAGCGCTACAGGGTTAACTAATGAAAAACTGTTTTTT
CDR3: CSATGLTNEKLFF

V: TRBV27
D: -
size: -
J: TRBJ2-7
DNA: TGTGCCAGCAGTTTATTGGCGACCTCCTACGAGCAGTACTTC
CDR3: CASSLLATSYEQYF

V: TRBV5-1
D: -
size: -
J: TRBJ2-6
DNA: TGCGCCAGCAGCTTGGACAGGGTAGGAGGGGCCAACGTCCTGACTTTC
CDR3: CASSLDRVGGANVLTF

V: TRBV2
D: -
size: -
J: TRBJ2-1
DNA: TGTGCCAGCAGTGAATTGAGTAGTTACAATGAGCAGTTCTTC
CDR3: CASSELSSYNEQFF

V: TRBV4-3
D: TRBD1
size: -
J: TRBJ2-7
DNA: TGCGCCAGCAGCCAAGAATGGGACAGGGGGAACGGATACGAGCAGTACTTC
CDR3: CASSQEWDRGNGYEQYF

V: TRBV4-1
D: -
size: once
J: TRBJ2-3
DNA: TGCGCCAGCAGCCTGCAGCTAGGACAGACAGATACGCAGTATTTT
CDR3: CASSLQLGQTDTQYF

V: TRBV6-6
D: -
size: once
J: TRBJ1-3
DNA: TGTGCCACCCGCGGGCCTGGAAACACCATATATTTT
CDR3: CATRGPGNTIYF

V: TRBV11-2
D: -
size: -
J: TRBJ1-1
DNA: TGTGCCAGCAGCTTAGGCACAGGACCTAACACTGAAGCTTTCTTT
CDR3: CASSLGTGPNTEAFF

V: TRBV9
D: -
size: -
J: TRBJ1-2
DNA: TGTGCCAGCAGCCTTAACCCCTGGGGCTATGGCTACACCTTC
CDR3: CASSLNPWGYGYTF

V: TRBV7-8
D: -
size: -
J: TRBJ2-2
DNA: TGTGCCAGCAGCTTAAATCTGGCAGGGACTACCGGGGAGCTGTTTTTT
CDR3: CASSLNLAGTTGELFF

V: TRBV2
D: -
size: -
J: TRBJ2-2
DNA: TGTGCCAGCAGTGGACGGCCAGGGCCTACGAACACCGGGGAGCTGTTTTTT
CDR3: CASSGRPGPTNTGELFF

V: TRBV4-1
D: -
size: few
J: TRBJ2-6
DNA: TGCGCCAAAAGCACTCCCGTTCGGGCCAACGTCCTGACTTTC
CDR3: CAKSTPVRANVLTF

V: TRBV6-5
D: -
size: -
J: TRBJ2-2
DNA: TGTGCCAGCAGTTACGGGTCTTCGGCCGGGGAGCTGTTTTTT
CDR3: CASSYGSSAGELFF

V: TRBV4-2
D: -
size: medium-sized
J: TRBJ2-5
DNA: TGTGCCAGCAGCCCTCCAGGAGCAGCAGGAGAGACCCAGTACTTC
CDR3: CASSPPGAAGETQYF